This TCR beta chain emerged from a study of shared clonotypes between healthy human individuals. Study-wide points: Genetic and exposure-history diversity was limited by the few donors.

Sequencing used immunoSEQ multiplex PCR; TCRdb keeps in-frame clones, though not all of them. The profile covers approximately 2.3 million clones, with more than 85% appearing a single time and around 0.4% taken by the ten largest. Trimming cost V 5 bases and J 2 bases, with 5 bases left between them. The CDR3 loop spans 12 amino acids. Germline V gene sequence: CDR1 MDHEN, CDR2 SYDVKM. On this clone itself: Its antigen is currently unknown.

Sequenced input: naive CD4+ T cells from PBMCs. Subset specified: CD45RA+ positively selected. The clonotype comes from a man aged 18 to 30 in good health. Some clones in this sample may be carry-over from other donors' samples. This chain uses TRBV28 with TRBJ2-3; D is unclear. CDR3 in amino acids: CASSPVTDTQYF. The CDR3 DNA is TGTGCCAGCAGTCCCGTCACAGATACGCAGTATTTT. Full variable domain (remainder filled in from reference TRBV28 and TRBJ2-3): DVKVTQSSRYLVKRTGEKVFLECVQDMDHENMFWYRQDPGLGLRLIYFSYDVKMKEKGDIPEGYSVSREKKERFSLILESASTNQTSMYLCASSPVTDTQYFGPGTRLTVL.